This T cell receptor (beta chain) comes out of a study of metastatic and nonmetastatic thyroid tumors. In the original workflow: Differences in CDR3 between clinicopathological groups were drawn on to build a classifier intended to discriminate distant-metastatic papillary thyroid cancer patients. TCRdb reprocessed the PCR reads using MiXCR. TCRdb, rather than the study authors, made the V and J calls. The sample consists of about 4,600 clones, about 22% of them appearing once. Nobody among the patients had been given any treatment before thyroid surgery. Ten or more counts support this clone. V lost 7 bases and J lost 9; bases outside the gene matches: 11. Germline V gene lookup returns CDR1 ENHRY and CDR2 SYGVKD. This CDR3 has 14 amino acids.

The TCR originated in a male donor with papillary thyroid cancer or a benign thyroid nodule (not recorded which). Some clones in this sample may be carry-over from other donors' samples. The gene calls are TRBV10-3 and TRBJ2-3, with 9 bases that match TRBD1. Input material: tumor tissue. CDR3 amino acids: CAINRDRVLTTQYF. The CDR3 DNA reads TGTGCCATCAACCGGGACAGGGTCCTAACAACGCAGTATTTT.